Below are 3 T cell receptor beta chains sequenced from a single sample in a study of post-analysis software for immune sequencing data. Presence of unique molecular identifiers characterized the TCR beta cDNA libraries. TCRdb itself ran the PCR reads through MiXCR, one entry per CDR3 protein. Here the sample spans fewer than 850,000 distinct CDR3 sequences, approximately 30% being singletons. General observations from the study: TRBV segments more frequent in patients than in controls numbered a few and included TRBV5-6, TRBV5-1 and TRBV20-1.

No antigen is known for these receptors. Sequencing used blood. The receptors originated from a girl aged 10 to 17 with multiple sclerosis.

This clonotype was detected only a few times. The chain has TRBV7-2 and TRBJ1-5, with D possibly matching TRBD1 (5 bases). The CDR3 is 16 amino acids. Trimming removed 6 bases from V and 5 bases from J, with 20 bases in between. The germline gives CDR1 SGHTA, CDR2 FQGNSA. The CDR3 sequence is CASSHGTGLGDQPQHF. The DNA of the CDR3 is TGTGCCAGCAGTCATGGGACGGGGCTAGGGGATCAGCCCCAGCATTTT.

Notes on this clonotype: One base away lies a much larger clone, so this may be a sequencing read error. The V call is TRBV29-1, the J call TRBJ2-1; D is perhaps TRBD1 or TRBD2 (5 bases each). Trimming pared 7 bases from V and 9 bases from J, leaving 19 bases between. The V gene's germline CDR1 is SQVTM and CDR2 ANQGSEA. This CDR3 spans 13 amino acids. The CDR3 DNA is TGCAGCGCTGTCGTCGGGGCTTCCGGTGAGCAGTTCTTC. Amino acid sequence: CSAVVGASGEQFF.

This clonotype was counted between two and nine times. V and J are TRBV6-6 and TRBJ1-2; tentative D call: TRBD1 (5 bases). Germline values: CDR1 MNHNY, CDR2 SVGAGI (reference sequence). Trimming took 7 bases from V and 4 from J, leaving 16 bases between them. The CDR3 is 14 residues long. The CDR3 DNA reads as TGTGCCAGCAACCCTGGGGACGGAGGCTATGGCTACACCTTC. This codes for CASNPGDGGYGYTF.